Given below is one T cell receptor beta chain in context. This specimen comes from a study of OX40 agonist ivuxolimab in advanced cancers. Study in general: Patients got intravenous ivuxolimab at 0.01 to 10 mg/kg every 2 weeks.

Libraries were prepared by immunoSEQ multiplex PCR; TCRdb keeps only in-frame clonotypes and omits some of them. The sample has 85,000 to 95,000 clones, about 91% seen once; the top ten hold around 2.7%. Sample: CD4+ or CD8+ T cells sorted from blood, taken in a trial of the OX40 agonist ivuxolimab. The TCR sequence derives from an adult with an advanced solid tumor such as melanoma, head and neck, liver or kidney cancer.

For the CDR3, the DNA is TGCGCCAGCAGCCCGGGACTAGCGGGAGTCTACAATGAGCAGTTCTTC. It encodes CASSPGLAGVYNEQFF. The chain employs TRBV5-1 and TRBJ2-1, with 14 bases fitting TRBD2. CDR3 length: 16 residues. Unmatched junction bases numbered 3, after V lost 4 bases and J lost 3 bases. Germline CDR1 reads SGHRS; CDR2 reads YFSETQ.